This TCR beta chain came from a study of siplizumab effects on memory and regulatory T cells. As for this clone: Its antigen is not identified.

V dropped 5 bases and J dropped 2 bases, with 12 bases sitting between them. The CDR3 has 14 amino acids. CDR1 is SEHNR and CDR2 is FQNEAQ in the germline V gene (reference sequence). Some clones are missing from TCRdb's copy, which holds only in-frame ones; the method was immunoSEQ multiplex PCR. This sample yields 94,000 or so clones, of which roughly 93% are seen a single time; approximately 5.9% belongs to the top ten. General observations from the study: Unstimulated subsets accounted for the mapping of only a minor share of the clones that were alloreactive. The study found that mappable alloreactive CD4+ clones averaged roughly 69% Treg-derived with siplizumab and around 25% in controls. Greater diversity than memory cells seemed evident in naive T cells, which also appeared to be major alloresponse contributors.

This clonotype was obtained from a human donor in good health. The sequencing input was CD8+ T cells sorted from blood. The chain has TRBV7-9 and TRBJ1-2, with D possibly TRBD1 on 5 matching bases. Here the CDR3 DNA reads TGTGCCAGCAGCCCCGCAGGGATAAACTATGGCTACACCTTC. Amino acid sequence: CASSPAGINYGYTF.